Given below is one T cell receptor beta chain in context. Its target is unknown. Both 60 Vbeta primers and 13 Jbeta primers went into the PCR. Assay used: immunoSEQ multiplex PCR; TCRdb lists only in-frame clones, some missing. The data contain about 130,000 clones, around 82% of them singletons. The data belong to a study of cytomegalovirus exposure and HLA in healthy donors. Study conclusions and caveats: Previous analysis showed most TCR beta V segments were productive about 90% or about 30% of the time. Researchers reported in a later analysis that a missense DCLRE1C variant was tied to TCR beta V- and J-gene trimming. Accounts indicate the classifier identified cytomegalovirus status with strong specificity and sensitivity. Associated with HLA alleles at 0.05 false discovery rate in a later analysis were over 15,000 TCR beta sequences.

V was clipped by 8 bases and J by 5 bases; unmatched bases: 9. Germline V CDR1 and CDR2: MNHNY, SVGAGI (reference sequence). The CDR3 covers 15 residues. This chain connects TRBV6-6 to TRBJ2-5; TRBD2 matches 12 bases. The receptor's source is a boy between 5 and 17 years old in good health and CMV-seronegative. The sequencing sample was made of PBMCs. The CDR3 sequence is CASGPSGRVRETQYF. The CDR3, as DNA: TGTGCCAGCGGGCCTAGCGGGAGGGTCCGGGAGACCCAGTACTTC.